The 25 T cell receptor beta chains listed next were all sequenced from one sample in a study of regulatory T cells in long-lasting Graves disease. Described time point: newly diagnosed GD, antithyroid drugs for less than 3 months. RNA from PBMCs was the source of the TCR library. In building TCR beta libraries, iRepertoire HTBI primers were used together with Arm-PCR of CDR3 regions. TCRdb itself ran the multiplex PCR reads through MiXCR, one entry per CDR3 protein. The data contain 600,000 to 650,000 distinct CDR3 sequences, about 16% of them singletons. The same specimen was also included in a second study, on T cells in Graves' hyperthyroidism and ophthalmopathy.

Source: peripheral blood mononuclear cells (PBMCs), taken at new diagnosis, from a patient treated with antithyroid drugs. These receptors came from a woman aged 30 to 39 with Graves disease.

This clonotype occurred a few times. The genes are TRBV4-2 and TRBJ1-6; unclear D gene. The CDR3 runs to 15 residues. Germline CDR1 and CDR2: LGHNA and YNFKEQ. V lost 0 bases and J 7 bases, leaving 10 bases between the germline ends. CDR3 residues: CASSQEATDNSPLHF. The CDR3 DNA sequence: TGTGCCAGCAGCCAAGAAGCGACGGACAATTCACCCCTCCACTTT.

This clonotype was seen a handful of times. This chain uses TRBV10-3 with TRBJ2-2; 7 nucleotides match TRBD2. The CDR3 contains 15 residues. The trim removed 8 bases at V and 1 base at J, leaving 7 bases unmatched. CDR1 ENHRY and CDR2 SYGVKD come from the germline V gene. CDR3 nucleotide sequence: TGTGCCATCCTGGGGAGCGGGGTGAACACCGGGGAGCTGTTTTTT. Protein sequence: CAILGSGVNTGELFF.

The CDR3 reads CASSVDRQETQYF. For the CDR3, the DNA is TGTGCCAGCAGCGTTGACAGGCAAGAGACCCAGTACTTC. The chain uses TRBV9 and TRBJ2-5; TRBD1 might be the D (6 bases). This CDR3 is 13 amino acids long. Germline CDR1 reads SGDLS; CDR2 reads YYNGEE. V was pared by 2 bases and J by 2 bases, with 7 bases between.

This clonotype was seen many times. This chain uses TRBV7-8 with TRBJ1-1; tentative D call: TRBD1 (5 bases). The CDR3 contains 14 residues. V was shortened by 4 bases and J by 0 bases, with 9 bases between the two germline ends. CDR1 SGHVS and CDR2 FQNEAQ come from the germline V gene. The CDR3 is CASSSRVMNTEAFF. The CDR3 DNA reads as TGTGCCAGCAGCTCCAGGGTAATGAACACTGAAGCTTTCTTT.

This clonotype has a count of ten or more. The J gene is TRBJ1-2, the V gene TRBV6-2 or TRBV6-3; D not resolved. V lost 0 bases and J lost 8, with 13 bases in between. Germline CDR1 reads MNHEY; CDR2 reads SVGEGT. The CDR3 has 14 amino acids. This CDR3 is CASSYSNIARGYTF. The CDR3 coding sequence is TGTGCCAGCAGTTACTCCAACATCGCCAGAGGCTACACCTTC.

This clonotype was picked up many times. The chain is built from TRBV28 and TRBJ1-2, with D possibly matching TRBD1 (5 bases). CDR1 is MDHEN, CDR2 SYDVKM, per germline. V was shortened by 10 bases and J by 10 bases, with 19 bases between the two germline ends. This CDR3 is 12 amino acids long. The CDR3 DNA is TGTGCCACCAAGGGGTATAAGGCGATCTACACCTTC. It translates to CATKGYKAIYTF.

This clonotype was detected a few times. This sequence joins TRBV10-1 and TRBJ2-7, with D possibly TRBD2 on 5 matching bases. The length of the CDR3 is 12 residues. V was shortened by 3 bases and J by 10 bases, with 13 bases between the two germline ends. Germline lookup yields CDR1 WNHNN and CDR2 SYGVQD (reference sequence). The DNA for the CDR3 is TGCGCCAGCAGTGACCCCCCTAGCCCCCAGTACTTC. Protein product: CASSDPPSPQYF.

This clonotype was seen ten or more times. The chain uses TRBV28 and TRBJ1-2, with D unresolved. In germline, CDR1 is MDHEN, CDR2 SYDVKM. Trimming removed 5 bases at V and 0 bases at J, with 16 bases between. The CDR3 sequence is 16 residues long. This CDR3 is CASSPPSREANYGYTF. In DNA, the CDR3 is TGTGCCAGCAGTCCCCCCTCCCGGGAAGCTAACTATGGCTACACCTTC.

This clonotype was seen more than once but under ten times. In DNA form, the CDR3 reads TGCAGTGGGCGGCTAGCGGGAGGGACCGGGGAGCTGTTTTTT. This gives the protein CSGRLAGGTGELFF. The chain employs TRBV20-1 and TRBJ2-2; 12 bases map to TRBD2. Trimming cost V 7 bases and J 5 bases; bases outside gene matches: 5. Germline CDR1 reads DFQATT; CDR2 reads SNEGSKA (reference sequence). This CDR3 spans 14 amino acids.

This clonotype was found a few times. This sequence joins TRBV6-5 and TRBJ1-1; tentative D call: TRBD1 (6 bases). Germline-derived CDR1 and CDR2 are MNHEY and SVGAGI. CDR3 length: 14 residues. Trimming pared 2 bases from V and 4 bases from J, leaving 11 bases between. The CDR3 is CASSYDRTSTEAFF. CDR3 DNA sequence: TGTGCCAGCAGTTACGACAGGACCAGCACTGAAGCTTTCTTT.

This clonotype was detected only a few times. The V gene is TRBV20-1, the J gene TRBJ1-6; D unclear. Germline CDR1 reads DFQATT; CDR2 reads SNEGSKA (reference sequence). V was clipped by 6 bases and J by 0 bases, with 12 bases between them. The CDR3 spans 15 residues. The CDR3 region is CSARIPFSYNSPLHF. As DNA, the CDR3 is TGCAGTGCCAGAATACCGTTCTCCTATAATTCACCCCTCCACTTT.

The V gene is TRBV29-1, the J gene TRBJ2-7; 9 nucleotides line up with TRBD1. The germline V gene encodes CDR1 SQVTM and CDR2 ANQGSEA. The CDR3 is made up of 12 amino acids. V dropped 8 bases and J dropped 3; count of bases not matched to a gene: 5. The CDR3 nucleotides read TGCAGCTCGGGACAGGGCGGCTACGAGCAGTACTTC. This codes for CSSGQGGYEQYF.

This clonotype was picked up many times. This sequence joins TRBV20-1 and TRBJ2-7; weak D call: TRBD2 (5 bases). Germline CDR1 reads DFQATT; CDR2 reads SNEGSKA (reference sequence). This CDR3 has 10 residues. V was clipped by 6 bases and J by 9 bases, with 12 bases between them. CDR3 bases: TGCAGTGCGGGAGAGTCGGGGCAGTACTTC. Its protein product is CSAGESGQYF.

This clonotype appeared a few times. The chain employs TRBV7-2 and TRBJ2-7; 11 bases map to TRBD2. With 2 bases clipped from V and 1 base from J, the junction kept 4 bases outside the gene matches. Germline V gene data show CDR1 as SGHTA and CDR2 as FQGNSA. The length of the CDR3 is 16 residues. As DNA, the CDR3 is TGTGCCAGCAGCTTAACAGGGACTAGCGGATCCTACGAGCAGTACTTC. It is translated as CASSLTGTSGSYEQYF.

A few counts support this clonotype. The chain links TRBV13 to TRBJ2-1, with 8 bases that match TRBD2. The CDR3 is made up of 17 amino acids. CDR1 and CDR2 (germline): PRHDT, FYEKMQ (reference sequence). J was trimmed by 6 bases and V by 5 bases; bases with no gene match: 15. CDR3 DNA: TGTGCCAGCAGCCGTTTTCGCGCAGCGGGAGCGGGCAATGAGCAGTTCTTC. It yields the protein CASSRFRAAGAGNEQFF.

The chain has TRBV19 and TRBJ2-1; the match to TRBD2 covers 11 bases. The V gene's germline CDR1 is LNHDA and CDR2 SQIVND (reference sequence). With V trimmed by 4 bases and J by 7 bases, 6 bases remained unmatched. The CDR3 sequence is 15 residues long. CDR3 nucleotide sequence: TGTGCCAGTAGTACGGGACTAGCGGAAACAAATGAGCAGTTCTTC. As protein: CASSTGLAETNEQFF.

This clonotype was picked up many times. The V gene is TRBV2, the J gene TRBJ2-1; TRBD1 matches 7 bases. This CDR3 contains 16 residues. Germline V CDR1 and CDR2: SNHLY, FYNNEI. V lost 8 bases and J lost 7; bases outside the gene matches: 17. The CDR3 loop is CASSRDDRVSGNEQFF. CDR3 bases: TGTGCCAGCTCAAGAGACGACAGGGTTTCGGGGAATGAGCAGTTCTTC.

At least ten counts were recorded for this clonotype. The CDR3 loop reads CASARGVGRVGQETQYF. CDR3 DNA sequence: TGTGCCAGCGCAAGAGGGGTAGGCAGGGTAGGCCAAGAGACCCAGTACTTC. The chain carries TRBV25-1 and TRBJ2-5; tentatively, D is TRBD1 or TRBD2 (5 bases each). Germline V gene lookup returns CDR1 MGHDK and CDR2 SYGVNS. The CDR3 is made up of 17 amino acids. The germline V and J ends were trimmed by 8 bases and 1 base, with 23 bases remaining between them.

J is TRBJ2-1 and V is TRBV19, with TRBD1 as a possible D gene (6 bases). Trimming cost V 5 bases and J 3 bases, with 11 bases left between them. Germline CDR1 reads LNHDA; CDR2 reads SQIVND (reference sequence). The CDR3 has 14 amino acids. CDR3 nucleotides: TGTGCCAGTAGTTTCGACAGGAGCTACAATGAGCAGTTCTTC. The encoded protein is CASSFDRSYNEQFF.

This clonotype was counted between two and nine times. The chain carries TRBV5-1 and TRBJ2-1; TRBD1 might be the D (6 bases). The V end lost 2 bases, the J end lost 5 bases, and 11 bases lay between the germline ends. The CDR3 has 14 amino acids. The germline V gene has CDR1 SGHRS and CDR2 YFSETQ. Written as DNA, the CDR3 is TGCGCCAGCAGCTTAAGACAGGAAAACAATGAGCAGTTCTTC. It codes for CASSLRQENNEQFF.

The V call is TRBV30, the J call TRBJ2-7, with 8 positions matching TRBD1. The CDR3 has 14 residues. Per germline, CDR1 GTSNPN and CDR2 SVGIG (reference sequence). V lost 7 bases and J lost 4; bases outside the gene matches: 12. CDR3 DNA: TGTGCCTACATAAAGACAGGGGTGGGATACGAGCAGTACTTC. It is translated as CAYIKTGVGYEQYF.

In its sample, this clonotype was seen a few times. CDR3 loop: CASSLGVTSGREGPEQYF. The CDR3 DNA follows: TGTGCCAGCAGTCTTGGGGTGACTAGCGGGAGGGAGGGACCCGAGCAGTACTTC. The V call is TRBV28, the J call TRBJ2-7; 14 nucleotides match TRBD2. Germline lookup yields CDR1 MDHEN and CDR2 SYDVKM. The CDR3 is 18 residues long. V was clipped by 5 bases and J by 6 bases; unmatched bases: 15.

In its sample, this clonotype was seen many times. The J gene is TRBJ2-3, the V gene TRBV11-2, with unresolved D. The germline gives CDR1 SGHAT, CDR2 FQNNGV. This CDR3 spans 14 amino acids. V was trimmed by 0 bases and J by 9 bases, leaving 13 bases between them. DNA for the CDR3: TGTGCCAGCAGCTTAGAGCCGATTTTCCCAACGCAGTATTTT. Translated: CASSLEPIFPTQYF. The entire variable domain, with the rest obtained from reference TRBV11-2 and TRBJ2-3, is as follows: EAGVAQSPRYKIIEKRQSVAFWCNPISGHATLYWYQQILGQGPKLLIQFQNNGVVDDSQLPKDRFSAERLKGVDSTLKIQPAKLEDSAVYLCASSLEPIFPTQYFGPGTRLTVL.

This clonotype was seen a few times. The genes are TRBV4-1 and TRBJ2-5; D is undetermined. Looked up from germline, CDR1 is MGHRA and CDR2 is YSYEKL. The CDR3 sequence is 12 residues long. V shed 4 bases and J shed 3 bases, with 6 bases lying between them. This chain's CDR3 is CASSRIEETQYF. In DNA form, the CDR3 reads TGCGCCAGCAGCCGAATCGAAGAGACCCAGTACTTC.

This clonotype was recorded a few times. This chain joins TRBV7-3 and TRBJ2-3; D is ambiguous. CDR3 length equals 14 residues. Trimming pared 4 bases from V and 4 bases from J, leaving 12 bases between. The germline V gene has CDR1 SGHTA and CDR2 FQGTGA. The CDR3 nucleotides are TGTGCCAGCAGCTCCGGCGAACGGGCAGATACGCAGTATTTT. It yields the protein CASSSGERADTQYF.